Reported below is one TCR beta chain. No antigen is known for it. Here immunoSEQ multiplex PCR was the method, and the copy in TCRdb shows in-frame clones only, minus some. The sample lists over a million clones, 70% to 80% occurring once. The study separated CD4+ cells into CD45RA+ naive and CD45RA-negative memory subsets. The CDR3 runs to 12 residues. Germline values: CDR1 SGHDN, CDR2 FVKESK. V lost 3 bases and J lost 2, with 4 bases in between. This entry comes from a study of shared clonotypes between healthy human individuals. At the level of the study: With ages of 18 to 49, the donors were a couple of women and a few men. General observations from the study: In contrast to clonotypes shared by all four donors, non-shared clonotypes had lower generation probabilities.

This TCR derives from a man aged 18 to 29 in good health. Some clones in this sample may be carry-over from other donors' samples. Sequenced material: memory CD4+ T cells from PBMCs. The sample's subset: CD45RA-negative fraction. The V call is TRBV14, the J call TRBJ1-2, with D hard to call. The DNA for the CDR3 is TGTGCCAGCAGCCACGGGAACTATGGCTACACCTTC. Protein sequence: CASSHGNYGYTF.